Below are 10 T cell receptor beta chains sequenced from a single sample in a study of Graves' ophthalmopathy and Graves' hyperthyroidism. Amplifying from RNA transcripts, the study obtained TCR beta CDR3 regions. The workflow started with a first-round RT-PCR run with HTBI primers and then moved on to a second-round multiplex PCR. TCRdb re-called the multiplex PCR reads through MiXCR, storing one row per CDR3 protein. The sample consists of about 370,000 distinct CDR3 sequences, 15% to 20% of them appearing once. Sequencing used peripheral blood. The receptors derive from a woman under 30 with Graves' ophthalmopathy.

This clonotype was counted many times. This chain joins TRBV19 and TRBJ2-5; perhaps TRBD2 as D (6 bases). With 3 bases removed from V and 2 bases from J, the gap between germline ends came to 16 bases. This CDR3 spans 16 amino acids. The germline V gene has CDR1 LNHDA and CDR2 SQIVND (reference sequence). The CDR3 protein is CASSIVGFGSQETQYF. DNA for the CDR3: TGTGCCAGTAGTATTGTAGGTTTCGGGAGTCAAGAGACCCAGTACTTC.

The chain recombines TRBV27 with TRBJ1-5; 9 nucleotides agree with TRBD1. Losses at the gene ends were 2 bases for V and 6 bases for J; bases not matched to a gene: 5. CDR3 length: 15 residues. Germline assignment: CDR1 MNHEY and CDR2 SMNVEV (reference sequence). CDR3 DNA sequence: TGTGCCAGCAGTTTAAGTGGGACAGGGCGTCAGCCCCAGCATTTT. As protein: CASSLSGTGRQPQHF.

This clonotype has ten or more counts. The chain employs TRBV6-5 and TRBJ2-7; no firm D call. Germline V gene sequence: CDR1 MNHEY, CDR2 SVGAGI. This CDR3 has 15 residues. V was shortened by 0 bases and J by 6 bases, with 15 bases between the two germline ends. The CDR3 nucleotides read TGTGCCAGCAGTTACTCGAATGGGAATCGCGGCGAGCAGTACTTC. Translation gives CASSYSNGNRGEQYF.

This clonotype turned up a few times. The rearrangement links TRBV12-5 to TRBJ2-5; tentatively, D is TRBD1 (6 bases). CDR1 is LGHNT, CDR2 FRNRAP, per germline. CDR3 length: 14 amino acids. Trimming took off 1 base at V and 1 base at J, with 7 bases between the two ends. The CDR3 DNA is TGTGCTAGTGGTTTGGCAGGGGTCCAAGAGACCCAGTACTTC. Its translation: CASGLAGVQETQYF.

This clonotype was observed at least ten times. J is TRBJ1-5 and V is TRBV19; D gene ambiguous. Germline V lookup: CDR1 LNHDA, CDR2 SQIVND (reference sequence). There are 16 residues in the CDR3. The V end lost 4 bases, the J end lost 7 bases, and 20 bases lay between the germline ends. CDR3 in DNA: TGTGCCAGTAGTAAGTCAGGACCCCAGGTGGGACAGCCCCAGCATTTT. Protein sequence: CASSKSGPQVGQPQHF.

This clonotype was detected ten times or more. CDR3 protein: CASTINTEAFF. CDR3 DNA sequence: TGTGCCAGCACCATTAACACTGAAGCTTTCTTT. V and J are TRBV28 and TRBJ1-1; D not resolved. V lost 7 bases and J lost 2, with 5 bases in between. The CDR3 runs to 11 residues. Per germline, CDR1 MDHEN and CDR2 SYDVKM.

This clonotype was observed at least ten times. The chain carries TRBV6-4 and TRBJ1-5; D not certain. V gave up 5 bases and J gave up 2 bases, with 10 bases separating them. Germline CDR1 is MRHNA and CDR2 is SNTAGT. The CDR3 loop spans 14 amino acids. The CDR3 region has the DNA TGTGCCAGCAGTACCTCCGGCGGCAATCAGCCCCAGCATTTT. It codes for CASSTSGGNQPQHF.

This clonotype was detected ten times or more. The chain has TRBV27 and TRBJ2-7, with D perhaps TRBD1 (5 bases). Trimming cost V 11 bases and J 3 bases, with 17 bases left between them. CDR1 is MNHEY, CDR2 SMNVEV, per germline (reference sequence). The CDR3 runs 13 residues. The CDR3 spells CAVSKGLLYEQYF. In DNA, the CDR3 is TGTGCCGTGTCAAAGGGGCTCCTCTACGAGCAGTACTTC.

This clonotype has a count of ten or more. The chain carries TRBV15 and TRBJ1-5; tentative D call: TRBD1 (5 bases). Trimming stripped 1 base from V and 3 bases from J, with 13 bases between. CDR1 LNHNV and CDR2 YYDKDF come from the germline V gene (reference sequence). This CDR3 spans 16 amino acids. CDR3 loop: CATSRAIQEFNQPQHF. The CDR3 DNA follows: TGTGCCACCAGCAGAGCGATACAGGAGTTCAATCAGCCCCAGCATTTT.

This clonotype was observed at least ten times. Given a much more abundant clone one base away, this may be a read error. This chain links TRBV6-5 with TRBJ2-1; 7 bases map to TRBD1. The CDR3 sequence is 15 residues long. V was pared by 7 bases and J by 8 bases, with 14 bases of the junction left unmatched. Looked up from germline, CDR1 is MNHEY and CDR2 is SVGAGI. DNA for the CDR3: TGTGCCAGCATGGTTACAACAGGGGTAACGCATGAGCAGTTCTTC. It codes for CASMVTTGVTHEQFF.